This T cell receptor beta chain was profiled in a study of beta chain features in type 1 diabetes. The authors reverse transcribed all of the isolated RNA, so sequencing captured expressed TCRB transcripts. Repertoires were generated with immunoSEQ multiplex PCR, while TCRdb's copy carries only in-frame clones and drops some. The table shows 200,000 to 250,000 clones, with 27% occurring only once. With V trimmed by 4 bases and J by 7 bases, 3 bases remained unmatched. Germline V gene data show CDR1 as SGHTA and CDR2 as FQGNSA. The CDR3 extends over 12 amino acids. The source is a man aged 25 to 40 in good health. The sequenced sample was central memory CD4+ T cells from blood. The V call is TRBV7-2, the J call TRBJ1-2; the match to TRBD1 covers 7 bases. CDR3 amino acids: CASSSTGSGYTF. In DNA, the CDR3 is TGTGCCAGCAGCTCGACAGGGTCTGGCTACACCTTC.